This T cell receptor beta chain was retrieved from a study of vaccination and CD4 T cells after COVID-19 (dated by TCRdb to the early 2020s). For the study in its entirety: SARS-CoV-2 positivity had been established in the convalescent patients by nasal swab PCR, and mild disease was recorded in roughly ten of these patients and severe disease in one. The convalescent cohort included six males and four females, with two Hispanic individuals, seven Caucasians, two Asians and one multiracial person. Participants received two doses of either the Pfizer-BioNTech BNT162b2 vaccine (n=8) or the Moderna mRNA-1273 vaccine (n=2). Post-COVID blood samples from convalescent patients were collected a median of roughly 100 days after diagnosis, with a range of 35 to 161 days. Post-vaccine blood samples were collected a median of around 70 days after the second vaccine dose, ranging from about 13 to 250 days. Culture stimuli were overlapping spike peptide pools from SARS-CoV-2 and from the common cold coronaviruses HCoV-NL63, HCoV-OC43 and HCoV-229E. Control cultures used a CEFX viral epitope pool as positive control, an HIV-1 Nef peptide pool as negative control, or no peptide. The spike-specific CD4+ TCR repertoire was compared before and after mRNA vaccination in ten to eleven COVID-19 convalescent patients and a few infection-naive healthy vaccine recipients. The full study reports these points: Relatively few convalescent patients were included in the study, and early timepoints after natural infection were not analyzed. In convalescent patients, a median roughly 85% of post-vaccine SARS-CoV-2-reactive clones were detected only after vaccination, and vaccine-specific priming was suggested by this finding. Nearly all vaccine-specific clones in convalescent patients (304 of 307) were mono-reactive for SARS-CoV-2 spike rather than cross-reactive with common cold coronaviruses. An increase in the median number of SARS-CoV-2-reactive clonotypes from approximately 20 after infection to roughly 38 after vaccination was observed, but the change was not found to be significant.

The library was prepared using PCR. DNA from cultured CD4+ T cells underwent TCR sequencing with the Oncomine TCR Beta short-read assay at the Johns Hopkins FTIC core. Genomic DNA was extracted from the cultured CD4+ T cells with the QIAamp micro DNA kit. Oncomine TCR Beta libraries made from cultured CD4+ T cells were pooled using unique dual indexes and sequenced on an Illumina iSeq 100. The study's processing was this. Non-productive sequences were filtered out, and CDR3s that did not start with C, did not end with F or W, or were shorter than 7 amino acids were discarded. The MANAFEST web application identified antigen-specific clonotypes by comparing peptide-stimulated wells against reference wells and other culture wells. For a clone to be called positive, the clone needed an FDR below 0.05, an odds ratio above 5, and a productive frequency above 0.1% in at least two of three replicate wells. Cross-reactive clonotypes were defined as significantly expanded in both SARS-CoV-2 spike wells and at least one common cold coronavirus spike condition. CDR3 homology was assessed with Levenshtein distances (stringdist) and unrooted phylogenetic trees (ape) in R version 3.6.1. The public reads were run again by TCRdb, first through fastp at Q25 and then through MiXCR, and only productive beta chains were kept. Identical CDR3 proteins give one entry, which carries the most common genes and DNA. The V and J calls reflect TCRdb's pipeline rather than the authors' work. A total of approximately 11,000 distinct CDR3 sequences appear in this sample, around 25% of them only once. Approximately 25% of the sample rests with the top ten.

Read against the paper, the sample's treatment or condition label means: roughly 10-day PBMC culture with coronavirus spike peptide pools or control peptides (ViraFEST assay). The ViraFEST assay, used in the study, expanded antigen-specific T cells with peptide pools and then identified the expanded clonotypes through TCR sequencing. The convalescent patients' positive SARS-CoV-2 PCR tests fell between March and December 2020, which was before the Alpha, Beta and Delta variants emerged in the United States. Each well held 2.2 million or so PBMCs cultured in IMDM containing about 5% human AB serum and approximately 9.4 IU/ml IL-2, with 8.5 to 10 ug/ml peptide pools added. Half of the culture medium was replaced with fresh IL-2-containing medium on days 3 and 7. After roughly nine days of culture, CD4+ T cells were isolated by negative selection using the EasySep CD4+ T cell isolation kit. PBMCs were separated from whole blood using Ficoll-Paque Plus gradient centrifugation and then either used fresh or cryopreserved at -140C. Triplicate wells were generally used for each culture condition.

This clonotype appeared a few times. Its antigen is currently not known. Base quality data are lacking; no much larger clone is found one base away. CDR1 MNHNS and CDR2 SASEGT were looked up in the germline V gene. Including cysteine and phenylalanine, the CDR3 has 15 amino acids. Only CDR3 DNA remains: 45 bases, in frame from the first base. The germline ends are 13 bases apart after V is trimmed by 3 bases and J by 4 bases. The chain uses TRBV6-1 and TRBJ1-5; the D gene is perhaps TRBD1, on 5 matching bases. The sequencing used CD4+ T cells from blood, cultured in vitro, collected after SARS-CoV-2 vaccination. The sequence came from a human donor who had recovered from COVID-19. The DNA reads as follows: TGTGCCAGCAGTGAGGGTTGGGGGGGGAATCAGCCCCAGCATTTT. This sequence encodes CASSEGWGGNQPQHF.